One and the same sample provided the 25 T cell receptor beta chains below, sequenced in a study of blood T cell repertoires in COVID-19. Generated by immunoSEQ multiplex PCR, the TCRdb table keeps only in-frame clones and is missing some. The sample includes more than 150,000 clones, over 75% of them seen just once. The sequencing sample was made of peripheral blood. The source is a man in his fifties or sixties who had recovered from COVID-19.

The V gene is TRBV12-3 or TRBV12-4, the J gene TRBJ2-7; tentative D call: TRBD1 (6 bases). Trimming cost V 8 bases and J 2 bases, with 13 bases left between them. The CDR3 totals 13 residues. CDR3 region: CASGEGQPYEQYF. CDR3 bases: TGTGCCAGCGGGGAAGGACAGCCCTACGAGCAGTACTTC.

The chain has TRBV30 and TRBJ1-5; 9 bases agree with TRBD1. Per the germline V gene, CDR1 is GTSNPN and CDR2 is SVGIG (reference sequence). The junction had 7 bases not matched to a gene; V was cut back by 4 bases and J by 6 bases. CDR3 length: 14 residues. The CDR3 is CAWTTGQGGQPQHF. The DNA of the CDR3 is TGTGCCTGGACTACGGGACAGGGAGGTCAGCCCCAGCATTTT.

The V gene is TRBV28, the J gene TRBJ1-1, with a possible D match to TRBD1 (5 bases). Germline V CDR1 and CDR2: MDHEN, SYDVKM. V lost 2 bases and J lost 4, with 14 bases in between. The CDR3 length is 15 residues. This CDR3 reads CASSLQVAGTTEAFF. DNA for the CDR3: TGTGCCAGCAGTTTACAGGTAGCGGGGACCACTGAAGCTTTCTTT. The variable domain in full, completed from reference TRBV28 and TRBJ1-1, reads DVKVTQSSRYLVKRTGEKVFLECVQDMDHENMFWYRQDPGLGLRLIYFSYDVKMKEKGDIPEGYSVSREKKERFSLILESASTNQTSMYLCASSLQVAGTTEAFFGQGTRLTVV.

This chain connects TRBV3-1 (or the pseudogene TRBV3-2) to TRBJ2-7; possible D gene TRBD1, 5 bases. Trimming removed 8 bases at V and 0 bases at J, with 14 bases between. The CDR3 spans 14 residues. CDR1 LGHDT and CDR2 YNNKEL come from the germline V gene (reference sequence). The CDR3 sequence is CASCGTDSSYEQYF. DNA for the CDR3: TGTGCCAGCTGCGGAACAGACAGCTCCTACGAGCAGTACTTC.

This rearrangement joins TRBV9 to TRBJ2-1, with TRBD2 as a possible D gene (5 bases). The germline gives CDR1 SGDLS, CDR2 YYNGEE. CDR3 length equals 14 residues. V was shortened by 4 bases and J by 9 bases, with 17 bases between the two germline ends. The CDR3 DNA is TGTGCCAGCAGCTTTCGGACTGATCGGGGTGAGCAGTTCTTC. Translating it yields CASSFRTDRGEQFF.

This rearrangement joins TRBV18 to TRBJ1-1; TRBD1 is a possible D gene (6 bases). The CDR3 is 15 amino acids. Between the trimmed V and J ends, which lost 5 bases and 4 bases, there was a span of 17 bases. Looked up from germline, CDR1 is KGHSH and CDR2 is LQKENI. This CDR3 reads CASSYVFQGSTEAFF. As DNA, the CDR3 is TGTGCCAGCTCATACGTGTTTCAGGGGTCCACTGAAGCTTTCTTT. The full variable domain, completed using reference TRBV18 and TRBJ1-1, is NAGVMQNPRHLVRRRGQEARLRCSPMKGHSHVYWYRQLPEEGLKFMVYLQKENIIDESGMPKERFSAEFPKEGPSILRIQQVVRGDSAAYFCASSYVFQGSTEAFFGQGTRLTVV.

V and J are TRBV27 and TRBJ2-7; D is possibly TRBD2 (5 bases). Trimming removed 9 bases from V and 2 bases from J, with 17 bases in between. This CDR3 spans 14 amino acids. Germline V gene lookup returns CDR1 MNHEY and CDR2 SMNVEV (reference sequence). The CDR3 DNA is TGTGCCAGACTAGTCCTCCCCGAGCCCTACGAGCAGTACTTC. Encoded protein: CARLVLPEPYEQYF.

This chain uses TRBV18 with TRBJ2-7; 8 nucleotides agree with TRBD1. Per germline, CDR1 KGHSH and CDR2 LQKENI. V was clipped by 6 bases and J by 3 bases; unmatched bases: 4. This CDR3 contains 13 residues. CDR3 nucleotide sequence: TGTGCCAGCTCCGGACAGGGTTTCTACGAGCAGTACTTC. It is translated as CASSGQGFYEQYF.

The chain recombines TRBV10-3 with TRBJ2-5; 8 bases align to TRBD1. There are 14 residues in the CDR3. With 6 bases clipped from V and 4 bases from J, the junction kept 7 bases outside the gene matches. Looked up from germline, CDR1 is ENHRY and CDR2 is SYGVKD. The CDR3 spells CAIRGADRAETQYF. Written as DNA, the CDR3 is TGTGCCATCAGAGGGGCGGACAGGGCAGAGACCCAGTACTTC.

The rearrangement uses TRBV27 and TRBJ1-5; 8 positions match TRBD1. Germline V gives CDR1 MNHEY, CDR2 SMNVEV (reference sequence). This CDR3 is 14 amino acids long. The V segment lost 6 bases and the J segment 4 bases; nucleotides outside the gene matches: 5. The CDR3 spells CASSRQGINQPQHF. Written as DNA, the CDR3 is TGTGCCAGCAGCAGACAGGGGATAAATCAGCCCCAGCATTTT.

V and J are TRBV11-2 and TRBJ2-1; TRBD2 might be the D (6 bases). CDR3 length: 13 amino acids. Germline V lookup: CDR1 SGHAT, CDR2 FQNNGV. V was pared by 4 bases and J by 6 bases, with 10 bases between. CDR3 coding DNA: TGTGCCAGCAGCTCCGGACTATTCAATGAGCAGTTCTTC. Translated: CASSSGLFNEQFF.

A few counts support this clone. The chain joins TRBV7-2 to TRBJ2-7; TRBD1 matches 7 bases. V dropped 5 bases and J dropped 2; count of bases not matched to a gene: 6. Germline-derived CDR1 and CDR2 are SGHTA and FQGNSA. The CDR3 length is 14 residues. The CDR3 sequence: CASSVRDSAYEQYF. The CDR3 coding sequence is TGTGCCAGCAGCGTCCGGGACAGTGCCTACGAGCAGTACTTC.

Here the CDR3 reads CASSLGLAGSSYNEQFF. CDR3 in DNA: TGTGCCAGCAGCTTGGGACTAGCGGGGTCCTCCTACAATGAGCAGTTCTTC. The chain carries TRBV5-6 and TRBJ2-1, with 11 bases fitting TRBD2. CDR1 and CDR2 from the germline V gene are SGHDT and YYEEEE. J lost 0 bases, V lost 0 bases, and 2 bases had no gene match. The CDR3 has 17 residues.

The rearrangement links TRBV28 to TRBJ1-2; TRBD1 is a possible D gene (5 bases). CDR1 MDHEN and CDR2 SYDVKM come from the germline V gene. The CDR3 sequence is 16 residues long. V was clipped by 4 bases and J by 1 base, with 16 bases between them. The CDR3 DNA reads TGTGCCAGCAGTTCCCATCGACAGACTAGTAACTATGGCTACACCTTC. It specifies CASSSHRQTSNYGYTF.

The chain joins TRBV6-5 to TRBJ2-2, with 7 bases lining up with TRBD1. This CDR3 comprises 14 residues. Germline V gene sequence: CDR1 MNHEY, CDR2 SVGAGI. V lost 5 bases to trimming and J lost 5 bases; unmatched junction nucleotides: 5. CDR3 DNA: TGTGCCAGCAGTACAGGGGTATTTACCGGGGAGCTGTTTTTT. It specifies CASSTGVFTGELFF.

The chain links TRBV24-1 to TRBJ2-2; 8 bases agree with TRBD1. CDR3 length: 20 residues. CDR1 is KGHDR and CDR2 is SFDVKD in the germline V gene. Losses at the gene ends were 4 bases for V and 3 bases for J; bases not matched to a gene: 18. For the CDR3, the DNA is TGTGCCACCAGTGAGGACAGGGTCGGCAGTTTGTCGTCGGACACCGGGGAGCTGTTTTTT. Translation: CATSEDRVGSLSSDTGELFF.

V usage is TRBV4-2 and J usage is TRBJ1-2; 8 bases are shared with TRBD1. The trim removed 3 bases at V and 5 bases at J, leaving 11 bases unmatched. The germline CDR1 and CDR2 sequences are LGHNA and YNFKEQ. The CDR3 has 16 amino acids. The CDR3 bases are TGTGCCAGCAGCCAGGCCCAGGGGGCCATACAGTATGGCTACACCTTC. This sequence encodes CASSQAQGAIQYGYTF.

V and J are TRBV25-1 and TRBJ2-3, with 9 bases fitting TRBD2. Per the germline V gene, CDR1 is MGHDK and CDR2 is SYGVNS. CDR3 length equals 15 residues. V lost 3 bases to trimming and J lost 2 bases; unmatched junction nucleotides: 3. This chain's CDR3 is CASSDLAGFTDTQYF. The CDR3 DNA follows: TGTGCCAGCAGTGACCTAGCGGGATTCACAGATACGCAGTATTTT.

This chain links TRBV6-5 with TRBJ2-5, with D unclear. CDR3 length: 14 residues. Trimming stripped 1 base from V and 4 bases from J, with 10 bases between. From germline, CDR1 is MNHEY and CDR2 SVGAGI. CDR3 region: CASSYFRGGETQYF. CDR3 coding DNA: TGTGCCAGCAGTTACTTTCGAGGCGGAGAGACCCAGTACTTC.

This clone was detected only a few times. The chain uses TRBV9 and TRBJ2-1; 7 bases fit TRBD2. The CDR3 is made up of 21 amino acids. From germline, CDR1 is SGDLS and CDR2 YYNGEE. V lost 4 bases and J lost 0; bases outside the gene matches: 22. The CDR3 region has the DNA TGTGCCAGCAGCCCGGGGTTTTGCGGGAGCCCCGGAAACTGCTCCTACAATGAGCAGTTCTTC. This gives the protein CASSPGFCGSPGNCSYNEQFF.

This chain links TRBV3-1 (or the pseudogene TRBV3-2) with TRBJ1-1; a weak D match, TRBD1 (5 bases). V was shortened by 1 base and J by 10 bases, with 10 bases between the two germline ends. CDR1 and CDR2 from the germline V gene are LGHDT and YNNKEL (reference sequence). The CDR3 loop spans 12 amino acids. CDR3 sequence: CASSQGPGPAFF. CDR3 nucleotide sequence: TGTGCCAGCAGCCAAGGTCCAGGGCCAGCTTTCTTT.

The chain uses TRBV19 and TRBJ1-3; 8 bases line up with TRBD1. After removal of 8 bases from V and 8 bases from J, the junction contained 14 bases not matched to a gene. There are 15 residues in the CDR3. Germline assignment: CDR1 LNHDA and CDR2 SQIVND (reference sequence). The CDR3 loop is CASDMGQVYKDTIYF. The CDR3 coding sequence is TGTGCCAGTGATATGGGACAGGTCTACAAGGACACCATATATTTT.

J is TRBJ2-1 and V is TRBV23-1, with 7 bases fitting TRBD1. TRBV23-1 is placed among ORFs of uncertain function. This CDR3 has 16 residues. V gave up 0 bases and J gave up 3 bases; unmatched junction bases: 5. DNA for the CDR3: TGCGCCAGCAGTCAATCGAGTGACAGGGTCTACAATGAGCAGTTCTTC. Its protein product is CASSQSSDRVYNEQFF.

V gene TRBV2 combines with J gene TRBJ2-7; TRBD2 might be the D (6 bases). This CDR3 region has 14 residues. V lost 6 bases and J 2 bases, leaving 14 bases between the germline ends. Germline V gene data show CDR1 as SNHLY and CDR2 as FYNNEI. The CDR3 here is CASSPSGFAYEQYF. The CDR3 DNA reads TGTGCCAGCAGCCCAAGCGGGTTCGCCTACGAGCAGTACTTC.

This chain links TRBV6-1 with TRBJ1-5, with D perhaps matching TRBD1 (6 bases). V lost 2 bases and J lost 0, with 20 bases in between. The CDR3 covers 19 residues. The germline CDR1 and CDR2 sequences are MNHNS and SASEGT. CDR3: CASSEKGTHYSDSNQPQHF. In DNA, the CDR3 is TGTGCCAGCAGTGAAAAGGGGACACACTACTCTGATAGCAATCAGCCCCAGCATTTT.